The 5 T cell receptor beta chains below were found in one sample sequenced in a study of shared clonotypes between healthy human individuals (dated by TCRdb to between 2020 and 2021). Library preparation employed the immunoSEQ multiplex PCR assay. TCRdb obtained this table from immuneACCESS and retained in-frame rearrangements with V and J assigned. These tables miss some clones; where compared with another copy, unresolved V genes account for less than half of the shortfall, and the remainder is unexplained. This sample is represented by 2 million to 3 million clones; over 85% of them were singletons. The leading ten clones occupy approximately 0.37% of the sample. The sequencing input was naive CD4+ T cells from PBMCs. The cell subset or site label on this specimen signifies: CD45RA+ positively selected. Every receptor here comes from a young man in good health. Some clones in this sample may be carry-over from other donors' samples.

This clone was picked up a small number of times. The chain links TRBV4-1 to TRBJ1-2; D possibly corresponds to TRBD1 (5 bases). The CDR3 sequence is 15 residues long. Germline lookup yields CDR1 MGHRA and CDR2 YSYEKL. V was cut by 3 bases and J by 7 bases, with 18 bases left in between. The CDR3 DNA reads as TGCGCCAGCAGCCATCCCGACAGCCGGGCTGGTGGCTACACCTTC. Its translation is CASSHPDSRAGGYTF.

This clone has just one count. CDR3: CASNLQGNSYEQYF. The CDR3 DNA reads TGTGCCAGCAACCTACAGGGAAACTCCTACGAGCAGTACTTC. The rearrangement uses TRBV28 and TRBJ2-7, with a tentative D call TRBD1 (6 bases). Trimming shortened V by 7 bases and J by 0 bases, and 13 bases separated the two germline ends. Germline V gene data show CDR1 as MDHEN and CDR2 as SYDVKM. The CDR3 is 14 residues long.

The CDR3 bases are TGTGCCAGCAGGTGGGACAGGGGTACCTATGGCTACACCTTC. Its translation is CASRWDRGTYGYTF. The chain combines TRBV6-5 with TRBJ1-2, with 10 bases fitting TRBD1. The CDR3 covers 14 residues. Unmatched junction bases numbered 5, after V lost 6 bases and J lost 4 bases. Germline loops: CDR1 MNHEY, CDR2 SVGAGI.

The chain carries TRBV4-1 and TRBJ1-2; the match to TRBD1 covers 7 bases. Looked up from germline, CDR1 is MGHRA and CDR2 is YSYEKL. CDR3 size: 13 residues. Germline trimming cut 4 bases from V and 7 bases from J; bases unmatched to any gene: 6. The CDR3 loop reads CASSLHRGGGYTF. As DNA, the CDR3 is TGCGCCAGCAGCCTTCACAGGGGAGGTGGCTACACCTTC.

The chain has TRBV28 and TRBJ2-7; D call uncertain. The CDR3 runs 15 residues. Per the germline V gene, CDR1 is MDHEN and CDR2 is SYDVKM. V was trimmed by 4 bases and J by 2 bases, leaving 15 bases between them. The CDR3 DNA reads TGTGCCAGCAGTTCCCCAAGAGGCAGACCCTACGAGCAGTACTTC. It is translated as CASSSPRGRPYEQYF. Full variable domain (missing parts from reference TRBV28 and TRBJ2-7): DVKVTQSSRYLVKRTGEKVFLECVQDMDHENMFWYRQDPGLGLRLIYFSYDVKMKEKGDIPEGYSVSREKKERFSLILESASTNQTSMYLCASSSPRGRPYEQYFGPGTRLTVT.